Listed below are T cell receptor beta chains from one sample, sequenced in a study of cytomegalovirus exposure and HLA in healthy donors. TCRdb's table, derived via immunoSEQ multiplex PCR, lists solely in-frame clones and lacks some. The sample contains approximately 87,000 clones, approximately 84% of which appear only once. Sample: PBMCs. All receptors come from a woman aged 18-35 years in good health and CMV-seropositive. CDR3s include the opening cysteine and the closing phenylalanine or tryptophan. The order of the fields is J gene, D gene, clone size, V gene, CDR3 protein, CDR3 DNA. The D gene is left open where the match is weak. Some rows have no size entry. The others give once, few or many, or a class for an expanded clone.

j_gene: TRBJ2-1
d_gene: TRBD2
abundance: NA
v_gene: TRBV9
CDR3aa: CASSAGGTSGIEQFF
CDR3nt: TGTGCCAGCAGCGCCGGCGGGACTAGCGGGATTGAGCAGTTCTTC

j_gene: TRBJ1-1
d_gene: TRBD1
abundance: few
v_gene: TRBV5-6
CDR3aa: CASSFDRENTEAFF
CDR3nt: TGTGCCAGCAGCTTCGACAGGGAGAACACTGAAGCTTTCTTT

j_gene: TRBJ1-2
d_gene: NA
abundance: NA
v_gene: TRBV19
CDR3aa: CASSIDRDYGYTF
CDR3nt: TGTGCCAGTAGTATAGACAGGGACTATGGCTACACCTTC

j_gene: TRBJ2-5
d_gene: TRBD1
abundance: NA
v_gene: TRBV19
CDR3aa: CASSRFPGQQETQYF
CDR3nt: TGTGCCAGTAGTCGATTCCCGGGACAGCAAGAGACCCAGTACTTC

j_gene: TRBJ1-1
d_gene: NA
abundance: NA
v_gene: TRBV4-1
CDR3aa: CASSQGSVLGTEAFF
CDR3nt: TGCGCCAGCAGCCAAGGAAGCGTTTTGGGCACTGAAGCTTTCTTT

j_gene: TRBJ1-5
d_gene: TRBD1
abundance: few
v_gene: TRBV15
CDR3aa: CATRNSGGQPQHF
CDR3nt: TGTGCCACCAGAAATTCAGGGGGGCAGCCCCAGCATTTT

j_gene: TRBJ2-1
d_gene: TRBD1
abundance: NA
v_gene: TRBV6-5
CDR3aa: CASSSDRSYSYNEQFF
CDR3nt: TGTGCCAGCAGTTCGGACAGGTCTTACTCCTACAATGAGCAGTTCTTC

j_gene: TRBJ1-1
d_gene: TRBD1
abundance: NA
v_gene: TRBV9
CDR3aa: CASSAIDRVNTEAFF
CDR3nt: TGTGCCAGCAGCGCCATCGACAGGGTGAACACTGAAGCTTTCTTT

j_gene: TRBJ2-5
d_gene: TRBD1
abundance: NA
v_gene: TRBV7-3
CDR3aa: CASSWDRGETQYF
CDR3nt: TGTGCCAGCAGCTGGGACAGGGGAGAGACCCAGTACTTC

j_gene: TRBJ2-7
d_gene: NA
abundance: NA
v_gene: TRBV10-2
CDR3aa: CASSDLHTPYEQYF
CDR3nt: TGCGCCAGCAGTGATTTGCATACTCCCTACGAGCAGTACTTC

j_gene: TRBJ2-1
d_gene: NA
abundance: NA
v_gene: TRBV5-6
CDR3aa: CASSFNRFSSSYNEQFF
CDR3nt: TGTGCCAGCAGCTTTAACAGGTTTTCTAGCTCCTACAATGAGCAGTTCTTC

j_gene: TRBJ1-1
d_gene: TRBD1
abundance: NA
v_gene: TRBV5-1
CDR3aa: CASSWGTGGLTEAFF
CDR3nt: TGCGCCAGCAGCTGGGGGACAGGGGGACTCACTGAGGCTTTCTTT

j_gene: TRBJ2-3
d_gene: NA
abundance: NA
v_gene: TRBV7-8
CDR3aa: CASSLYYRGKGGTDTQYF
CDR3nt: TGTGCCAGCAGCCTGTACTATCGGGGGAAAGGTGGCACAGATACGCAGTATTTT

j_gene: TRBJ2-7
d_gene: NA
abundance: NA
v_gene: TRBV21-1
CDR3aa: CASSVSDGTGAKDF
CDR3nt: TGTGCCAGCAGCGTCTCAGACGGGACAGGGGCCAAAGACTTC

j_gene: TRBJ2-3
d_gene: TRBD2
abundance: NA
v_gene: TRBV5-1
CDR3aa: CASSGRGDTDTQYF
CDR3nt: TGCGCCAGCAGCGGGCGGGGGGACACAGATACGCAGTATTTT

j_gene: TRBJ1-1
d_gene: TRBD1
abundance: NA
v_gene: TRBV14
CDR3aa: CASSQPGQGNMNTEAFF
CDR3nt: TGTGCCAGCAGCCAGCCGGGACAGGGGAACATGAACACTGAAGCTTTCTTT

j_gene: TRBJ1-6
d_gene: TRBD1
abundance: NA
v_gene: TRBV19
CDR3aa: CASRTADRPNSPLHF
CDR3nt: TGTGCCAGTAGGACAGCGGACAGGCCTAATTCACCCCTCCACTTT

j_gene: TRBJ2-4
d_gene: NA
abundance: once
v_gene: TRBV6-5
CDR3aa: CASTPSRAKNIQYF
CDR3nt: TGTGCCAGCACCCCTTCGAGAGCCAAAAACATTCAGTACTTC

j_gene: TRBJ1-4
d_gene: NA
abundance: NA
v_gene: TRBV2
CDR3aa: CASRTRVGGYEKLFF
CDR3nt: TGTGCCAGCAGAACAAGGGTGGGGGGATATGAAAAACTGTTTTTT

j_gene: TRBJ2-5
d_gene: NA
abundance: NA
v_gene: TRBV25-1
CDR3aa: CASSESPTGKAKETQYF
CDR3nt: TGTGCCAGCAGTGAATCCCCGACGGGGAAGGCGAAAGAGACCCAGTACTTC

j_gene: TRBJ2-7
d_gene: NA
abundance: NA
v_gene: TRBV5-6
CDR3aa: CASTMTGFTYEQYF
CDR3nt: TGTGCCAGCACCATGACAGGATTTACCTACGAGCAGTACTTC

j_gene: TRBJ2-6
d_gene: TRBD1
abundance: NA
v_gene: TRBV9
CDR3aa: CASSVQGTGLSGANVLTF
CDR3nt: TGTGCCAGCAGCGTACAGGGGACAGGGCTCTCTGGGGCCAACGTCCTGACTTTC

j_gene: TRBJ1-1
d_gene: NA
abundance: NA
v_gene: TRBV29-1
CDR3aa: CSVLGQRENTEAFF
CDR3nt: TGCAGCGTTTTGGGACAAAGAGAAAACACTGAAGCTTTCTTT

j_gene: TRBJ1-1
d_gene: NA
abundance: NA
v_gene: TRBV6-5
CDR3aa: CASSLAQGRVGTEAFF
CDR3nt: TGTGCCAGCAGTTTGGCTCAGGGAAGAGTAGGTACTGAAGCTTTCTTT

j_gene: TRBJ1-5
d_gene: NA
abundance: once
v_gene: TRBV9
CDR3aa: CASSEGGATDQPQHF
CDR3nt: TGTGCCAGCAGCGAAGGGGGGGCTACAGATCAGCCCCAGCATTTT

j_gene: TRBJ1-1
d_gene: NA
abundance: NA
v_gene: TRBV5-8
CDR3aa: CASSLTGLNTEAFF
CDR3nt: TGTGCCAGCAGCCTTACAGGGCTGAACACTGAAGCTTTCTTT

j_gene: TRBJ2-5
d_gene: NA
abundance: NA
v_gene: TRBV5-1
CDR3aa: CASSLVGLETQYF
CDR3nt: TGCGCCAGCAGCTTGGTAGGACTCGAGACCCAGTACTTC

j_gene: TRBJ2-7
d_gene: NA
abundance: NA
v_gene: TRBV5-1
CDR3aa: CASSLEAGSLTEQYF
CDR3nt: TGCGCCAGCAGCTTGGAAGCCGGTTCTCTAACGGAGCAGTACTTC

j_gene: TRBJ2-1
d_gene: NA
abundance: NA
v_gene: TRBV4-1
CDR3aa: CASSHQGLPSHEQFF
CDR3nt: TGCGCCAGCAGCCATCAAGGGTTGCCTAGCCATGAGCAGTTCTTC

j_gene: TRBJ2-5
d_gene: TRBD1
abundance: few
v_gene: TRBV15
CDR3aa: CATSRDGGQQETQYF
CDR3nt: TGTGCCACCAGCAGAGATGGGGGACAGCAAGAGACCCAGTACTTC

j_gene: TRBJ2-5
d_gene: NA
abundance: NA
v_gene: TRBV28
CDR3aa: CASSPNTGFFETQYF
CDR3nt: TGTGCCAGCAGTCCGAATACAGGGTTTTTTGAGACCCAGTACTTC

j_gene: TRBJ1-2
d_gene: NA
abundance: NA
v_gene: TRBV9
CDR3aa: CASSVRSHRNYGYTF
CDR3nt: TGTGCCAGCAGCGTACGATCACATCGTAACTATGGCTACACCTTC

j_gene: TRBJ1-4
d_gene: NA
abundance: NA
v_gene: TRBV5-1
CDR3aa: CASSSRGIGEKLFF
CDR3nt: TGCGCCAGCAGCTCAAGAGGGATCGGGGAAAAACTGTTTTTT

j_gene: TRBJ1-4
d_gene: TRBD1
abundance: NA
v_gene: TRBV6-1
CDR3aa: CASSYVGGSEKLFF
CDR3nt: TGTGCCAGCAGTTATGTAGGGGGCTCTGAAAAACTGTTTTTT

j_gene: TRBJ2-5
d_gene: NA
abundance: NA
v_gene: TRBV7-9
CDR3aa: CASSSLDSQETQYF
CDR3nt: TGTGCCAGCAGCTCCCTGGACAGCCAAGAGACCCAGTACTTC

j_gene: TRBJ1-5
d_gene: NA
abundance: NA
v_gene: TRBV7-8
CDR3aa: CASSLAGREPQHF
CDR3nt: TGTGCCAGCAGCTTAGCCGGCAGGGAGCCCCAGCATTTT

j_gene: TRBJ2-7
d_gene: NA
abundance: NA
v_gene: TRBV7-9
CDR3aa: CASSLPWGLEQYF
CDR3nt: TGTGCCAGCAGCTTACCCTGGGGCTTGGAGCAGTACTTC

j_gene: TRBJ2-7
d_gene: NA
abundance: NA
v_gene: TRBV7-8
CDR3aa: CASSLVQGTYEQYF
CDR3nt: TGTGCCAGCAGCTTAGTTCAGGGAACCTACGAGCAGTACTTC

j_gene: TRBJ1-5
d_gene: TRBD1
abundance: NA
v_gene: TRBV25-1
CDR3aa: CASRGQGLGPQHF
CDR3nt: TGTGCCAGCAGAGGACAGGGCTTGGGGCCCCAGCATTTT

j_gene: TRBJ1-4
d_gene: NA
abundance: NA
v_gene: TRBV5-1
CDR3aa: CASSLEGGGEKLFF
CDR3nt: TGCGCCAGCAGCTTGGAGGGGGGGGGCGAAAAACTGTTTTTT

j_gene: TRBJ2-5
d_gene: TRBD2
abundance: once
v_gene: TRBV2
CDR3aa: CASRGEGSAHTQYF
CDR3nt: TGTGCCAGCCGGGGGGAGGGGTCGGCCCACACCCAGTACTTC

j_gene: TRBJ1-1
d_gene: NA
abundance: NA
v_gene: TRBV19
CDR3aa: CASSQEGTEAFF
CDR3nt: TGTGCCAGTAGTCAGGAGGGAACTGAAGCTTTCTTT

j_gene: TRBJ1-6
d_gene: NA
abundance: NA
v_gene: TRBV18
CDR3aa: CASSPDPEMALHF
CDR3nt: TGTGCCAGCTCACCAGACCCGGAGATGGCCCTCCACTTT

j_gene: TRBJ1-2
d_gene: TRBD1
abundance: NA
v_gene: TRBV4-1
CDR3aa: CASSQDFGQGSGYTF
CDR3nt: TGCGCCAGCAGCCAAGATTTCGGACAGGGCAGCGGCTACACCTTC

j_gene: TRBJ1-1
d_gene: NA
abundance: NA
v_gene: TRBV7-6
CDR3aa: CASSLVFPGGMNTEAFF
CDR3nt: TGTGCCAGCAGCTTAGTTTTTCCGGGGGGAATGAACACTGAAGCTTTCTTT

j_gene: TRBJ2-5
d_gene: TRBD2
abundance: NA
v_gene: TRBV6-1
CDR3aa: CASSGGLAGETQYF
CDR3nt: TGTGCCAGCAGTGGCGGACTAGCGGGGGAGACCCAGTACTTC

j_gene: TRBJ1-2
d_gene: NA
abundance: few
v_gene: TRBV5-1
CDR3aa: CASSMGPGNYGYTF
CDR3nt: TGCGCCAGCAGCATGGGTCCAGGGAACTATGGCTACACCTTC

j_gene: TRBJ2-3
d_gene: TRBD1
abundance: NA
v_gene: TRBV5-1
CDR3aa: CASSLRQGRTDTQYF
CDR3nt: TGCGCCAGCAGCTTAAGACAGGGGCGCACAGATACGCAGTATTTT

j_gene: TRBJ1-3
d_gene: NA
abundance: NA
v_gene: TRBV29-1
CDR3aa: CSVELGAGNTIYF
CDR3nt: TGCAGCGTTGAACTAGGGGCTGGAAACACCATATATTTT

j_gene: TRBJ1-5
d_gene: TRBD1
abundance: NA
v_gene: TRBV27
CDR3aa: CASSLGGQGYQPQHF
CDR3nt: TGTGCCAGCAGTTTAGGGGGACAGGGATATCAGCCCCAGCATTTT

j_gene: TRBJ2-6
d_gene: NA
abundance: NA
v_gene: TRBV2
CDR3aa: CASSEQLPSGLTF
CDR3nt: TGTGCCAGCAGTGAACAACTCCCCTCGGGCCTGACTTTC

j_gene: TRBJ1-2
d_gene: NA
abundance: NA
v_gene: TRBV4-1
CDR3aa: CASSQVLQGRANYGYTF
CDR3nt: TGCGCCAGCAGCCAAGTGTTGCAGGGGCGAGCTAACTATGGCTACACCTTC

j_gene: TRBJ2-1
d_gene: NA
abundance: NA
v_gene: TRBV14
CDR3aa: CASSGGTEQFF
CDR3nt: TGTGCCAGCAGCGGGGGGACTGAGCAGTTCTTC

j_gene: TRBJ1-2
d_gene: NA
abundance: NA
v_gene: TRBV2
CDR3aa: CASSEEVRGWDGYTF
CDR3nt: TGTGCCAGCAGTGAAGAAGTAAGGGGATGGGATGGCTACACCTTC

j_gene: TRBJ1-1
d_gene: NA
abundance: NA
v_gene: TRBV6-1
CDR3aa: CASKPMNTEAFF
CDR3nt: TGTGCCAGCAAGCCCATGAACACTGAAGCTTTCTTT

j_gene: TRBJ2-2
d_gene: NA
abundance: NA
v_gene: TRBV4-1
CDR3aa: CASSQVGGRTGELFF
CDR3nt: TGCGCCAGCAGCCAAGTGGGGGGGCGAACCGGGGAGCTGTTTTTT

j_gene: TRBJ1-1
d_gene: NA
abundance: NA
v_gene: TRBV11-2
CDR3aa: CASSFGGGRAEAFF
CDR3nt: TGTGCCAGCAGCTTTGGGGGGGGAAGGGCTGAAGCTTTCTTT

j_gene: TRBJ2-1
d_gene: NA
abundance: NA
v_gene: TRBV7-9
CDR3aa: CASSLRGIRIYNEQFF
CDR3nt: TGTGCCAGCAGCTTAAGAGGGATTAGGATCTACAATGAGCAGTTCTTC

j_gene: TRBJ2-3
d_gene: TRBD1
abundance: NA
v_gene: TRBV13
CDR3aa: CASSLGQGADTQYF
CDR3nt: TGTGCCAGCAGCTTGGGACAGGGCGCAGATACGCAGTATTTT

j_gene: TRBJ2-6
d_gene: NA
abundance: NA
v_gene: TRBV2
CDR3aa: CASSDGQPGANVLTF
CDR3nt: TGTGCCAGCAGTGATGGCCAACCTGGGGCCAACGTCCTGACTTTC